These T cell receptor beta chains were read from a single sample in a study of CXCR3 chemokines and chemotherapy response in bladder cancer. TCRdb processed the PCR reads anew with MiXCR; each CDR3 protein has one entry. The sample lists 8,000 to 10,000 distinct CDR3 sequences; around 23% were seen once. Sampling took place from a patient whose treatment included neoadjuvant chemotherapy. Receptors were obtained from a human donor with bladder cancer that did not respond to neoadjuvant chemotherapy. CDR3s include the opening cysteine and the closing phenylalanine or tryptophan. The D gene is left open where the match is weak. Not all rows give a size; the values are once, few, many and, for expanded clones, a class.

d_call j_call cdr3_length v_call clone_size cdr3_nt cdr3_aa
- TRBJ1-5 14 TRBV20-1 many TGCAGTGCTAGAGACGGCAAGATCAATCAGCCCCAGCATTTT CSARDGKINQPQHF
TRBD1 TRBJ2-7 14 TRBV6-5 - TGTGCCAGCAGTTATGGGACAGGGCTCCACGAGCAGTACTTC CASSYGTGLHEQYF
TRBD1 TRBJ1-1 16 TRBV6-5 - TGTGCCAGCAGTTACTACGGACAGGGGGGCCGGCCTGAAGCTTTCTTT CASSYYGQGGRPEAFF
TRBD2 TRBJ2-6 16 TRBV20-1 many TGCAGTGCTCGGGGGGAGCGGGGTGCTGGGGCCAACGTCCTGACTTTC CSARGERGAGANVLTF
- TRBJ1-1 11 TRBV30 medium-sized TGTGCCTGGAGCTTTAACACTGAAGCTTTCTTT CAWSFNTEAFF
- TRBJ2-1 14 TRBV27 medium-sized TGTGCCAGCACTTTCCATGGGGGAAACAATGAGCAGTTCTTC CASTFHGGNNEQFF
TRBD1 TRBJ1-5 16 TRBV15 many TGTGCCACCAGCAGAGATCAGGGGGCTGGCAATCAGCCCCAGCATTTT CATSRDQGAGNQPQHF
- TRBJ1-3 15 TRBV7-2 many TGTGCCAGCAGCTTAGCGCCAGGTTCAGGAAACACCATATATTTT CASSLAPGSGNTIYF
TRBD1 TRBJ1-1 15 TRBV28 - TGTGCCAGCAGCCCCTACGACGGGACAGGGGGTTTCGCTTTCTTT CASSPYDGTGGFAFF
- TRBJ2-4 14 TRBV7-3 many TGTGCCAGCAGCTTAAGGGGCCCGGAGGACATTCAGTACTTC CASSLRGPEDIQYF
TRBD1 TRBJ2-7 16 TRBV27 many TGTGCCAGCAGTACCAAGACCGGGACAGCTTCCTACGAGCAGTACTTC CASSTKTGTASYEQYF
- TRBJ2-2 23 TRBV6-1 - - CASRLNAEQFFGPGTRLTGELFF
- TRBJ2-7 14 TRBV10-3 many TGTGCCATCAGTGAGCAGGTAGAGACCTACGAGCAGTACTTC CAISEQVETYEQYF
- TRBJ2-7 15 TRBV7-2 medium-sized TGTGCCAGCAGCTTAAGGGGGTGGGGGGCATACGAGCAGTACTTC CASSLRGWGAYEQYF
- TRBJ2-1 10 TRBV20-1 many TGCAGTGCTTTGAGGAATGAGCAGTTCTTC CSALRNEQFF
- TRBJ2-4 13 TRBV27 large TGTGCCAGCAGTTTATCGTTGGGAAACATTCAGTACTTC CASSLSLGNIQYF